This T cell receptor beta chain was profiled in a study of regulatory T cells in long-lasting Graves disease. This clonotype was counted only a few times. From germline, CDR1 is MNHEY and CDR2 SVGEGT. V shed 2 bases and J 0 bases; nucleotides not matched to a gene: 2. The CDR3 runs to 15 residues. Combining iRepertoire HTBI primers with Arm-PCR of CDR3 regions, the authors built TCR beta libraries. In TCRdb, the multiplex PCR reads were re-called with MiXCR into one record per CDR3 protein. The table includes 700,000 or so distinct CDR3 sequences, about 30% detected once. Time point reported: persistent/refractory GD, antithyroid drugs over 5 years with positive TRAb. Generation of the TCR library employed RNA extracted from PBMCs. One endocrinology department in Xi'an, China, was where patients came from.

J is TRBJ1-1 and V is TRBV6-2 or TRBV6-3, with 8 nucleotides matching TRBD1. The source material was peripheral blood mononuclear cells (PBMCs), sampled when the disease was refractory, from a patient treated with antithyroid drugs. The sequence derives from a female donor with Graves disease. The CDR3 bases are TGTGCCAGCAGTTACCAGGGGGCTCTGAACACTGAAGCTTTCTTT. This sequence encodes CASSYQGALNTEAFF.